One and the same sample provided the 16 T cell receptor beta chains below, sequenced in a study of vaccination and CD4 T cells after COVID-19. No antigen has been identified for these receptors. Cultured CD4+ T-cell DNA underwent Oncomine TCR Beta short-read sequencing. TCRdb used MiXCR to reprocess the PCR reads, holding one entry per CDR3 protein. Here the sample spans some 11,000 distinct CDR3 sequences, approximately 60% being singletons. Treatment given: roughly 11-day PBMC culture with coronavirus spike peptide pools or control peptides (ViraFEST assay). Sequenced sample: CD4+ T cells from blood, cultured in vitro. These receptors were obtained from a human donor who had recovered from COVID-19.

This clonotype appeared a single time. The V gene is TRBV7-9, the J gene TRBJ1-1, with 10 bases lining up with TRBD1. With 6 bases clipped from V and 4 bases from J, the junction kept 2 bases outside the gene matches. The CDR3 has 13 amino acids. Germline V gives CDR1 SEHNR, CDR2 FQNEAQ (reference sequence). CDR3 DNA: TGTGCCAGCAGTCGGACAGGGGGCACTGAAGCTTTCTTT. Protein: CASSRTGGTEAFF.

The chain is built from TRBV12-3 or TRBV12-4 and TRBJ1-5; tentative D call: TRBD1 (6 bases). V was clipped by 6 bases and J by 5 bases, with 14 bases between them. The CDR3 totals 14 residues. Here the CDR3 reads CASRLTGYDQPQHF. The CDR3 DNA is TGTGCCAGCAGACTTACAGGGTATGATCAGCCCCAGCATTTT.

The chain recombines TRBV27 with TRBJ1-4; 9 bases are a match to TRBD1. This CDR3 is built from 16 residues. V trimming: 3 bases; J trimming: 5 bases; junction bases outside the gene matches: 7. CDR1 MNHEY and CDR2 SMNVEV come from the germline V gene (reference sequence). Written as DNA, the CDR3 is TGTGCCAGCAGTTTTATACGGACAGGGGCGAATGAAAAACTGTTTTTT. Amino acids: CASSFIRTGANEKLFF.

V and J are TRBV7-9 and TRBJ2-3; possibly TRBD1 or TRBD2 for D (5 bases each). Germline CDR1 reads SEHNR; CDR2 reads FQNEAQ (reference sequence). The CDR3 has 12 residues. V was pared by 8 bases and J by 10 bases, with 16 bases between. The DNA for the CDR3 is TGTGCCAGCGAGCCATGGGGGACGGCGCAGTATTTT. Translation gives CASEPWGTAQYF. Filled out from reference TRBV7-9 and TRBJ2-3, the complete variable domain reads DTGVSQNPRHKITKRGQNVTFRCDPISEHNRLYWYRQTLGQGPEFLTYFQNEAQLEKSRLLSDRFSAERPKGSFSTLEIQRTEQGDSAMYLCASEPWGTAQYFGPGTRLTVL.

This chain uses TRBV20-1 with TRBJ2-5; 12 nucleotides match TRBD2. This CDR3 has 16 residues. Germline assignment: CDR1 DFQATT and CDR2 SNEGSKA (reference sequence). CDR3: CSKLSPGLAGSETQYF. The CDR3 DNA sequence: TGCAGCAAATTAAGCCCGGGACTAGCGGGTTCTGAGACCCAGTACTTC.

The rearrangement joins TRBV20-1 to TRBJ1-4, with D hard to call. This CDR3 has 14 residues. Trimming shortened V by 3 bases and J by 7 bases, and 15 bases separated the two germline ends. CDR1 DFQATT and CDR2 SNEGSKA come from the germline V gene (reference sequence). The DNA for the CDR3 is TGCAGTGCTAGTGGCACAGATGGTAGTGAAAAACTGTTTTTT. Protein sequence: CSASGTDGSEKLFF.

This clonotype was picked up a small number of times. V is TRBV7-3 and J is TRBJ2-5; TRBD2 aligns across 7 bases. Germline CDR1 SGHTA, CDR2 FQGTGA. The CDR3 totals 14 residues. V lost 7 bases and J lost 5; bases outside the gene matches: 10. The CDR3, as DNA: TGTGCCAGCACCTCAAGCGGGGTTCGGGAGACCCAGTACTTC. Protein sequence: CASTSSGVRETQYF.

This clonotype was seen only a few times. The CDR3 bases are TGTGCCAGCAGTTTGCGGGGTAGCAATCAGCCCCAGCATTTT. Translation gives CASSLRGSNQPQHF. The rearrangement joins TRBV28 to TRBJ1-5; D remains unclear. The V gene's germline CDR1 is MDHEN and CDR2 SYDVKM. The CDR3 sequence is 14 residues long. Trimming took 3 bases from V and 0 from J, leaving 6 bases between them.

CDR3 sequence (DNA): TGTGCCAGCAGCTTAGGGACTAGGGTTCGGGAGCAGTTCTTC. It codes for CASSLGTRVREQFF. The chain is built from TRBV7-9 and TRBJ2-1; 7 nucleotides align to TRBD2. The CDR3 contains 14 residues. Germline CDR1 and CDR2: SEHNR and FQNEAQ (reference sequence). The junction had 7 bases not matched to a gene; V was cut back by 1 base and J by 10 bases.

Details on this clonotype: One end of the junction is discordant with germline, which a read error may explain. This rearrangement joins TRBV20-1 to TRBJ1-6; D is perhaps TRBD1 (5 bases). The CDR3 contains 14 residues. Per the germline V gene, CDR1 is DFQATT and CDR2 is SNEGSKA (reference sequence). CDR3 sequence: CSVGEQDYNSSLHF. In DNA form, the CDR3 reads TGCAGTGTCGGGGAACAGGATTATAATTCATCCCTCCACTTT.

The chain employs TRBV7-2 and TRBJ2-1; D possibly uses TRBD1 or TRBD2 (6 bases each). Germline loops: CDR1 SGHTA, CDR2 FQGNSA. There are 15 residues in the CDR3. The V end lost 5 bases, the J end lost 16 bases, and 27 bases lay between the germline ends. Written as DNA, the CDR3 is TGTGCCAGCAGCATGGGGGGACAAGGAATATCCCGACCCTTCTTC. As protein: CASSMGGQGISRPFF.

DNA for the CDR3: TGTGCCAGCAGCTTAAGGCCCGCGACTGAAGCTTTCTTT. The encoded protein is CASSLRPATEAFF. The chain is built from TRBV7-3 and TRBJ1-1; unclear D gene. Per germline, CDR1 SGHTA and CDR2 FQGTGA. The CDR3 covers 13 residues. V shed 1 base and J shed 5 bases, with 8 bases lying between them.

Remarks on this clonotype: Compared with germline, one end of the junction differs, possibly owing to a read error. The chain has TRBV20-1 and TRBJ1-2; weak D call: TRBD1 (5 bases). CDR1 is DFQATT, CDR2 SNEGSKA, per germline (reference sequence). The CDR3 has 12 amino acids. Written as DNA, the CDR3 is TGCAGTGCTACCACTTCAGACAGCGAGGCTGACTTC. This translates into CSATTSDSEADF.

The genes are TRBV24-1 and TRBJ1-2; D is unresolved. CDR1 is KGHDR and CDR2 is SFDVKD in the germline V gene. This CDR3 comprises 13 residues. The V end was cut by 5 bases, the J end by 3 bases, with 9 bases between. DNA of the CDR3: TGTGCCACCAGTGCTTCGTGGGACTATGGCTACACCTTC. Protein: CATSASWDYGYTF.

The V gene is TRBV27, the J gene TRBJ2-1, with 11 bases fitting TRBD2. The CDR3 extends over 16 amino acids. Looked up from germline, CDR1 is MNHEY and CDR2 is SMNVEV (reference sequence). V gave up 2 bases and J gave up 3 bases; unmatched junction bases: 3. CDR3 residues: CASSLEGTSGYNEQFF. For the CDR3, the DNA is TGTGCCAGCAGTTTAGAGGGGACTAGCGGCTACAATGAGCAGTTCTTC.

The chain links TRBV28 to TRBJ1-5; 7 bases line up with TRBD1. Germline values: CDR1 MDHEN, CDR2 SYDVKM. The CDR3 sequence is 14 residues long. V was pared by 2 bases and J by 11 bases, with 9 bases of the junction left unmatched. The CDR3: CASSLGTDKMAQHF. CDR3 nucleotides: TGTGCCAGCAGTTTAGGGACAGACAAAATGGCCCAGCATTTT.